This note documents a single T cell receptor beta chain sequence. The record originates from a study of cytomegalovirus exposure and HLA in healthy donors. The CDR3 is 14 residues long. From germline, CDR1 is SGHAT and CDR2 FQDESV (reference sequence). The V and J ends lost 5 bases and 0 bases respectively, with 5 bases between them. Researchers ran the PCR with 60 Vbeta and 13 Jbeta primers. Sequencing was performed with immunoSEQ multiplex PCR; in TCRdb, only in-frame clones are kept and a portion is missing. In the table there are 150,000 to 200,000 clones, about 88% of which are singletons. V is TRBV11-1 and J is TRBJ2-6; no reliable D call. Sample: PBMCs. This TCR was sampled from a woman aged 18 to 35 in good health and CMV-seronegative. CDR3 in amino acids: CASSLSSGANVLTF. CDR3 DNA: TGTGCCAGCAGCCTAAGCTCTGGGGCCAACGTCCTGACTTTC.